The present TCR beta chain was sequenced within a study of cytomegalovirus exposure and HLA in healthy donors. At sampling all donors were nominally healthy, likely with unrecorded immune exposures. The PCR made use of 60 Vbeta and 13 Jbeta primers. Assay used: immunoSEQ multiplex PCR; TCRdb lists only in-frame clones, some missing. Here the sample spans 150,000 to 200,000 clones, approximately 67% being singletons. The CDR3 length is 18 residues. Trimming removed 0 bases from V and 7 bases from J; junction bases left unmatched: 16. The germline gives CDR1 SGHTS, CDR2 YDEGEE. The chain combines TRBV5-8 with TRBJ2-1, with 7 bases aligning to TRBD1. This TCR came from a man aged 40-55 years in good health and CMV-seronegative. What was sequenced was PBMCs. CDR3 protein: CASSLARQGYPQLNEQFF. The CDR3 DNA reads TGTGCCAGCAGCTTGGCCAGACAGGGCTACCCACAACTTAATGAGCAGTTCTTC.